This TCR beta chain was identified in a study of control samples from healthy donors and cancer patients. CDR1 is SNHLY, CDR2 FYNNEI, per germline. The ends lost 5 bases at V and 7 bases at J; junction bases unmatched: 4. This CDR3 is 13 amino acids long. Method: immunoSEQ multiplex PCR; TCRdb's copy keeps in-frame clones and lacks some. The repertoire holds approximately 20,000 clones, 84% seen once, with approximately 25% in the top ten. J is TRBJ1-4 and V is TRBV2; TRBD1 aligns across 7 bases. The clonotype comes from a man aged 60 to 69 with colorectal cancer. Sequencing was performed on PBMCs. The CDR3 bases are TGTGCCAGCAGTACAGGGGCCGGTGAAAAACTGTTTTTT. Protein product: CASSTGAGEKLFF.